This entry is about one T cell receptor (beta chain). This sample's time point: newly diagnosed GD, antithyroid drugs for less than 3 months. Generation of the TCR library employed RNA extracted from PBMCs. EDTA tubes held Nine milliliters of peripheral blood from each patient. According to the study, TCR beta libraries were built with iRepertoire HTBI primers and CDR3-region Arm-PCR. TCRdb analysed the multiplex PCR reads with MiXCR anew, one entry per CDR3 protein. The sample holds 500,000 or so distinct CDR3 sequences, roughly 15% seen once. V was trimmed by 5 bases and J by 0 bases, leaving 8 bases between them. Per germline, CDR1 DFQATT and CDR2 SNEGSKA (reference sequence). The CDR3 has 13 residues. These data belong to a study of regulatory T cells in long-lasting Graves disease. Study-level information: Patients newly diagnosed with Graves' had been on antithyroid drugs for under 3 months.

The data were also submitted as part of a second study, on T cells in Graves' hyperthyroidism and ophthalmopathy. In that study: Diagnosis relied on clinical symptoms, serum thyroxine and TRAb, thyroid ultrasound and orbital computed tomography. The HTBI primer set served for first-round RT-PCR of the TCR CDR3.

The V gene is TRBV20-1, the J gene TRBJ1-3, with D hard to call. Sample: peripheral blood mononuclear cells (PBMCs), taken at new diagnosis, from a patient treated with antithyroid drugs. The TCR originated in a woman between 45 and 60 years old with Graves disease. DNA for the CDR3: TGCAGTGCTGTGAGCCCCTCTGGAAACACCATATATTTT. Amino acid sequence: CSAVSPSGNTIYF.